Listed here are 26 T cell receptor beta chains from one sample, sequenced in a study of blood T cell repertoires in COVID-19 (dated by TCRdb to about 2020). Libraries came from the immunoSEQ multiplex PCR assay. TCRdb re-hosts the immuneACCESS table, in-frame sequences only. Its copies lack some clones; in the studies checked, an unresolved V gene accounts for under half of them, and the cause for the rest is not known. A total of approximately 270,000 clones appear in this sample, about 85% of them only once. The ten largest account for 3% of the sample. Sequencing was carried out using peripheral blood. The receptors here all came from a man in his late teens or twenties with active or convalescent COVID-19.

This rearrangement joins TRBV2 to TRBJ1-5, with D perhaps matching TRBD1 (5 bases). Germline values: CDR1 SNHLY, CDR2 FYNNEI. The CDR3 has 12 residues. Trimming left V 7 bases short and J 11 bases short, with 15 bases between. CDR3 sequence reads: CASTRTGSAQHF. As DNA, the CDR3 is TGTGCCAGCACTAGAACAGGTTCGGCCCAGCATTTT.

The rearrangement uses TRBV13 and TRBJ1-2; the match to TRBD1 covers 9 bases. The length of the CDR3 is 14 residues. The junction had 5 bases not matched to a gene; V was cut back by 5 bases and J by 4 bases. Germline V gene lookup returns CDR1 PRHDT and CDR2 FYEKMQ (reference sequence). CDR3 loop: CASSLTGGVYGYTF. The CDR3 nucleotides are TGTGCCAGCAGCCTGACAGGGGGGGTCTATGGCTACACCTTC.

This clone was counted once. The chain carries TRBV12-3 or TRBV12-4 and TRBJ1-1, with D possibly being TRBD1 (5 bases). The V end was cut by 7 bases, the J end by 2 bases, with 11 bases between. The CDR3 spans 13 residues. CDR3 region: CASKTDLNTEAFF. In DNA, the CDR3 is TGTGCCAGCAAGACAGACCTTAACACTGAAGCTTTCTTT.

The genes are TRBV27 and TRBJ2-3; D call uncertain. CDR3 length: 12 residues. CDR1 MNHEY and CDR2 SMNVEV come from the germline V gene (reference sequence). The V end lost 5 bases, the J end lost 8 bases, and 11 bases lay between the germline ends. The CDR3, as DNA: TGTGCCAGCAGTCCCCCGGGTCCTACGCAGTATTTT. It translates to CASSPPGPTQYF.

In DNA, the CDR3 is TGTGCCAGCAGCCCGACTAGCGGGAGTGGGAGGTCCTACGAGCAGTACTTC. Translation: CASSPTSGSGRSYEQYF. The rearrangement joins TRBV7-8 to TRBJ2-7; 12 nucleotides align to TRBD2. Germline trimming cut 5 bases from V and 1 base from J; bases unmatched to any gene: 9. CDR3 length: 17 residues. Germline V gene data show CDR1 as SGHVS and CDR2 as FQNEAQ.

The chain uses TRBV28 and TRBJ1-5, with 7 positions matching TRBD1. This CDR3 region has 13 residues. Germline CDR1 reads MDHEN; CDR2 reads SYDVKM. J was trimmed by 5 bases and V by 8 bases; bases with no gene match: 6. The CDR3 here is CASGGTVDQPQHF. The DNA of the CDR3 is TGTGCCAGCGGGGGGACAGTTGATCAGCCCCAGCATTTT.

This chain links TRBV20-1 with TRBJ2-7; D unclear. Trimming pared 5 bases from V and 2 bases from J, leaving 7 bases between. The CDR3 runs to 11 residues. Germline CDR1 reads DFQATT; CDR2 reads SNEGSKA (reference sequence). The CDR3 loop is CSAGLTYEQYF. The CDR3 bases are TGCAGTGCTGGCCTTACCTACGAGCAGTACTTC.

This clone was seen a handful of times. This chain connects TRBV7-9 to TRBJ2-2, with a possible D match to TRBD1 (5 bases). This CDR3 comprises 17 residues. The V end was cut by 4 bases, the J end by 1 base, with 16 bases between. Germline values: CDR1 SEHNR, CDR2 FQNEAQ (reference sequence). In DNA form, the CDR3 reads TGTGCCAGCAGCTCCCCTAGTAACGGACAGAACACCGGGGAGCTGTTTTTT. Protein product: CASSSPSNGQNTGELFF.

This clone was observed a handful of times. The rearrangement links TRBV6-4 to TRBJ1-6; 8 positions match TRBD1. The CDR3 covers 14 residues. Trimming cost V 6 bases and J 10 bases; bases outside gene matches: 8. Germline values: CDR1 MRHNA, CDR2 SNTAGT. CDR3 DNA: TGTGCCAGCAGCCTCGGACAGGGCGGATCACCCCTCCACTTT. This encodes CASSLGQGGSPLHF.

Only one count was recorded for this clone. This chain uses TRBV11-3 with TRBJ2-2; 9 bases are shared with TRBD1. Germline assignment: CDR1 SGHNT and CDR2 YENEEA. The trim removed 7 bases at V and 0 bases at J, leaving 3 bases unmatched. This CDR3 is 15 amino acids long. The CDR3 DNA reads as TGTGCCAGCAACGACAGGGGGTCGAACACCGGGGAGCTGTTTTTT. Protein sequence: CASNDRGSNTGELFF. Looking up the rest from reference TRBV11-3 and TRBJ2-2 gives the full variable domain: EAGVVQSPRYKIIEKKQPVAFWCNPISGHNTLYWYLQNLGQGPELLIRYENEEAVDDSQLPKDRFSAERLKGVDSTLKIQPAELGDSAVYLCASNDRGSNTGELFFGEGSRLTVL.

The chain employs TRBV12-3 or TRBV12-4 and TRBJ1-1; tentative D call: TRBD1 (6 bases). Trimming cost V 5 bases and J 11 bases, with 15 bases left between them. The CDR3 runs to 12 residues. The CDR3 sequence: CASSPLGTSAFF. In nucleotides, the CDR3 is TGTGCCAGCAGTCCCTTAGGGACAAGCGCTTTCTTT.

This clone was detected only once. The CDR3 reads CASSFTSGGANTGELFF. The DNA of the CDR3 is TGTGCCAGCAGCTTTACGAGCGGGGGGGCTAACACCGGGGAGCTGTTTTTT. J is TRBJ2-2 and V is TRBV7-2; 10 positions agree with TRBD2. CDR1 SGHTA and CDR2 FQGNSA come from the germline V gene. The J segment lost 2 bases and the V segment lost 3 bases, leaving 6 bases of the junction unmatched. The CDR3 length is 17 residues.

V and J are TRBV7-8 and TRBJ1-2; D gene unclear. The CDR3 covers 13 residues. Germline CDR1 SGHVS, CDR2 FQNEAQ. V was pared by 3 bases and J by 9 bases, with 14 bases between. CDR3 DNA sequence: TGTGCCAGCAGCTTTTTGAGTGGAGGTAGCTACACCTTC. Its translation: CASSFLSGGSYTF. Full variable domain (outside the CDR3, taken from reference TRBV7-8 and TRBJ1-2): GAGVSQSPRYKVAKRGQDVALRCDPISGHVSLFWYQQALGQGPEFLTYFQNEAQLDKSGLPSDRFFAERPEGSVSTLKIQRTQQEDSAVYLCASSFLSGGSYTFGSGTRLTVV.

The CDR3 bases are TGTGCCAGCAGCCCCTCCGGGACAGGCTACAATGAGCAGTTCTTC. Amino acids: CASSPSGTGYNEQFF. This chain links TRBV3-1 (or the pseudogene TRBV3-2) with TRBJ2-1; 8 nucleotides agree with TRBD1. Germline lookup yields CDR1 LGHDT and CDR2 YNNKEL (reference sequence). The CDR3 totals 15 residues. With 4 bases clipped from V and 3 bases from J, the junction kept 5 bases outside the gene matches.

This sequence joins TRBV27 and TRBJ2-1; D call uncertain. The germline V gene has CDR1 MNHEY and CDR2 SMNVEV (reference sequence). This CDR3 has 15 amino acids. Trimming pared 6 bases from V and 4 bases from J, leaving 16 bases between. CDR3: CASRVSSLGYNEQFF. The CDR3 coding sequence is TGTGCCAGCAGGGTTTCTTCCCTCGGGTACAATGAGCAGTTCTTC.

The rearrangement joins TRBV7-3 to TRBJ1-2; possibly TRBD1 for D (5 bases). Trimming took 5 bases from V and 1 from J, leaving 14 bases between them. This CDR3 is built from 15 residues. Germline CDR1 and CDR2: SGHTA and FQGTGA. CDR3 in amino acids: CASSLVGGNNYGYTF. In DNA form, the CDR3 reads TGTGCCAGCAGCCTAGTGGGGGGGAATAACTATGGCTACACCTTC.

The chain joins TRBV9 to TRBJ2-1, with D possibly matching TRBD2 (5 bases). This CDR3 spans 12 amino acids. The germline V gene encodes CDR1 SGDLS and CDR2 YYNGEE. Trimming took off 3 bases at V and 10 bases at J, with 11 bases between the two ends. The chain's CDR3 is CASSERSGEQFF. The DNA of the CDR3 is TGTGCCAGCAGCGAGAGGAGCGGCGAGCAGTTCTTC.

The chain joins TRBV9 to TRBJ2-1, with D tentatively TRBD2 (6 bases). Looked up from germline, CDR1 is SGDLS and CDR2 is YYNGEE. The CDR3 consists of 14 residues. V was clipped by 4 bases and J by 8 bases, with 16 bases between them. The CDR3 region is CASSQTSYFYEQFF. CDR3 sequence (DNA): TGTGCCAGCAGCCAGACTAGTTATTTCTATGAGCAGTTCTTC.

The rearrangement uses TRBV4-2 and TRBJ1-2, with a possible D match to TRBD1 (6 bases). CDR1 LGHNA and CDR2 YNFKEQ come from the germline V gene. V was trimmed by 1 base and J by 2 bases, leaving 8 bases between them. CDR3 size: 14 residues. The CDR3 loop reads CASSQVDRNYGYTF. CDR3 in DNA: TGTGCCAGCAGCCAAGTCGACAGGAACTATGGCTACACCTTC.

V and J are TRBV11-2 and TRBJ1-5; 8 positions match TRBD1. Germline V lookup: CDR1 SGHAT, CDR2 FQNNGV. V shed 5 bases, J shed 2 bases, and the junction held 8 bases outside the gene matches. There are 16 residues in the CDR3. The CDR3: CASSLGQGVGNQPQHF. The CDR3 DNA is TGTGCCAGCAGCCTAGGACAGGGAGTGGGCAATCAGCCCCAGCATTTT.

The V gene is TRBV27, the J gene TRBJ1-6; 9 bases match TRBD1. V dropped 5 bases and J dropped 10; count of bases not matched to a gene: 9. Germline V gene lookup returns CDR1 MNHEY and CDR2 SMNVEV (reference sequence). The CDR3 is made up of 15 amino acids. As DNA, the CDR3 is TGTGCCAGCAGTCAAAGGCGGGACAGGGACTCACCCCTCCACTTT. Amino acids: CASSQRRDRDSPLHF.

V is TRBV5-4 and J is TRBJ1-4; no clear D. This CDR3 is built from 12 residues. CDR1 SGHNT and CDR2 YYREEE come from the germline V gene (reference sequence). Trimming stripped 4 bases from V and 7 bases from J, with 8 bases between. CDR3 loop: CASSRVGEKLFF. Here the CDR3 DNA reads TGTGCCAGCAGCCGGGTCGGTGAAAAACTGTTTTTT. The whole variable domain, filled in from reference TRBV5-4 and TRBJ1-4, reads ETGVTQSPTHLIKTRGQQVTLRCSSQSGHNTVSWYQQALGQGPQFIFQYYREEENGRGNFPPRFSGLQFPNYSSELNVNALELDDSALYLCASSRVGEKLFFGSGTQLSVL.

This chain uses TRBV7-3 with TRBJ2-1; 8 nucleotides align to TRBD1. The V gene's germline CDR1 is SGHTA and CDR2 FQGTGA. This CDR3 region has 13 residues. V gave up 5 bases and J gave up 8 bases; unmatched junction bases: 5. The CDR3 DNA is TGTGCCAGCAGCCGCGGACAGGGAGATGAGCAGTTCTTC. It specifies CASSRGQGDEQFF.

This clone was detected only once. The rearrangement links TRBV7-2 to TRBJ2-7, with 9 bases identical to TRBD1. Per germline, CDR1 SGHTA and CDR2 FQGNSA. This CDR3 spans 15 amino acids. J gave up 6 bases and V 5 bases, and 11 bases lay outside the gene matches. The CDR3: CASSPRQGVAGEQYF. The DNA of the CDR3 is TGTGCCAGCAGCCCTAGACAGGGGGTAGCAGGCGAGCAGTACTTC.

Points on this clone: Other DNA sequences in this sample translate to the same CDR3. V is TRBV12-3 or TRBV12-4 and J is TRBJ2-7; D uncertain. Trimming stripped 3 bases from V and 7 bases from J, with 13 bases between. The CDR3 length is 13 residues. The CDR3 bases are TGTGCCAGCAGTTTGATCGGGTCCGGGGAGCAGTACTTC. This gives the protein CASSLIGSGEQYF.

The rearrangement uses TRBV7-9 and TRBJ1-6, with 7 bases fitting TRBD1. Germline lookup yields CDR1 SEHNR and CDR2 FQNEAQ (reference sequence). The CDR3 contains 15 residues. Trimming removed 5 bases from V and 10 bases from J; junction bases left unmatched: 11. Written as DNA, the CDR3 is TGTGCCAGCAGCCCACAGGGGATGCAGTCCTCACCCCTCCACTTT. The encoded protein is CASSPQGMQSSPLHF. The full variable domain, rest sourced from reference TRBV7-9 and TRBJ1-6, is DTGVSQNPRHKITKRGQNVTFRCDPISEHNRLYWYRQTLGQGPEFLTYFQNEAQLEKSRLLSDRFSAERPKGSFSTLEIQRTEQGDSAMYLCASSPQGMQSSPLHFGNGTRLTVT.